The 4 T cell receptor beta chains presented below share a single source sample, sequenced in a study of blood T cell repertoires in COVID-19. Sequencing used immunoSEQ multiplex PCR; TCRdb keeps in-frame clones, though not all of them. This table has roughly 300,000 clones, roughly 88% appearing once. Sequencing input: PBMCs or T cells enriched from blood (not recorded which). The source of these receptors is a woman between 35 and 50 years old with acute COVID-19.

This rearrangement joins TRBV2 to TRBJ2-1; 10 nucleotides match TRBD1. The CDR3 totals 13 residues. In germline, CDR1 is SNHLY, CDR2 FYNNEI. Trimming removed 5 bases from V and 16 bases from J; junction bases left unmatched: 11. In nucleotides, the CDR3 is TGTGCCAGCAGTTTAAATTTCCGGGACAGGGGTTTCTTC. This encodes CASSLNFRDRGFF. Using reference TRBV2 and TRBJ2-1 for the parts outside the CDR3, the full variable domain is EPEVTQTPSHQVTQMGQEVILRCVPISNHLYFYWYRQILGQKVEFLVSFYNNEISEKSEIFDDQFSVERPDGSNFTLKIRSTKLEDSAMYFCASSLNFRDRGFFGPGTRLTVL.

The chain couples TRBV7-2 to TRBJ1-4, with 8 bases lining up with TRBD1. Germline lookup yields CDR1 SGHTA and CDR2 FQGNSA. The CDR3 length is 15 residues. V lost 5 bases and J lost 2; bases outside the gene matches: 4. This CDR3 is CASSLNRGTNEKLFF. For the CDR3, the DNA is TGTGCCAGCAGCCTAAACAGGGGGACTAATGAAAAACTGTTTTTT.

The chain has TRBV9 and TRBJ2-3; 7 bases are shared with TRBD1. CDR3 length: 14 residues. In germline, CDR1 is SGDLS, CDR2 YYNGEE. V dropped 0 bases and J dropped 3; count of bases not matched to a gene: 1. The CDR3 bases are TGTGCCAGCAGCGTAGAGGACAGGACAGATACGCAGTATTTT. Protein sequence: CASSVEDRTDTQYF.

The chain employs TRBV7-9 and TRBJ2-5, with a weak D call TRBD2 (5 bases). CDR1 and CDR2 from the germline V gene are SEHNR and FQNEAQ (reference sequence). The CDR3 totals 15 residues. V lost 1 base and J lost 3, with 12 bases in between. In DNA form, the CDR3 reads TGTGCCAGCAGCTTAGATTTGTCAGCGGAAGAGACCCAGTACTTC. The encoded protein is CASSLDLSAEETQYF.